The rows below give T cell receptor beta chains drawn from one sample of a study of cytomegalovirus exposure and HLA in healthy donors. Sequencing was performed with immunoSEQ multiplex PCR; in TCRdb, only in-frame clones are kept and a portion is missing. The sample lists 100,000 to 150,000 clones; about 74% were seen once. The sample taken for sequencing was PBMCs. The receptors originated from a male donor in good health and CMV-seronegative. CDR3s include the opening cysteine and the closing phenylalanine or tryptophan.

V gene	J gene	CDR3 protein
TRBV5-1	TRBJ2-2	CASSHGLDTGELFF
TRBV14	TRBJ2-5	CASSQAGTGLETQYF
TRBV27	TRBJ1-3	CASSLYSGTGTGNTIYF
TRBV27	TRBJ2-7	CASSTTYTLMSGGSYEQYF
TRBV30	TRBJ2-7	CAWRIAGRYEQYF
TRBV27	TRBJ1-5	CASRSRGYWAQPQHF
TRBV28	TRBJ2-4	CASSLAGRNIQYF
TRBV30	TRBJ1-6	CAWGSFTLHF
TRBV7-2	TRBJ2-1	CASSLAGTSGYNEQFF
TRBV4-2	TRBJ1-5	CASSQDWQSNQPQHF
TRBV5-6	TRBJ1-5	CASSWGGGGGNQPQHF
TRBV7-8	TRBJ1-5	CASGHNQPQHF
TRBV7-2	TRBJ2-2	CASSHYVGELFF
TRBV6-1	.	CASSEPSGIPYEQYF
TRBV27	TRBJ2-1	CASSSQTSGRTYNEQFF
TRBV7-9	TRBJ1-1	CASSLVQETEAFF
TRBV14	TRBJ2-2	CASSQDLLPGELFF
TRBV28	TRBJ2-6	CASSSLRLGQGSPGANVLTF
TRBV2	TRBJ2-7	CASSEVSQASGGYEQYF
TRBV6-4	TRBJ2-3	CASSQAGGSDTQYF
TRBV19	TRBJ1-2	CASSIQGSSYGYTF
TRBV21-1	TRBJ2-7	CASSTVPLHEQYF
TRBV14	TRBJ2-7	CASSQDLTGGEQYF
TRBV6-4	TRBJ2-2	CASSQLAGGRTGELFF
TRBV6-5	TRBJ1-2	CASSYNRESTYGYTF
TRBV19	TRBJ1-2	CASSETGDYGYTF
TRBV5-4	TRBJ1-1	CASSWGPGEEAFF
TRBV11-3	TRBJ2-2	CASSLQQGGTGELFF
TRBV7-2	TRBJ2-3	CASSSGGATDTQYF
TRBV19	TRBJ1-1	CASSRRVNTEAFF
TRBV14	TRBJ2-1	CASSQDQRLRTYNEQFF
TRBV28	TRBJ1-2	CASTRTGGRGYTF
TRBV30	TRBJ1-5	CAWRGQGNQPQHF
TRBV9	TRBJ2-1	CASSVSLEAEQFF
TRBV28	TRBJ2-1	CASSPPGGREAEQFF